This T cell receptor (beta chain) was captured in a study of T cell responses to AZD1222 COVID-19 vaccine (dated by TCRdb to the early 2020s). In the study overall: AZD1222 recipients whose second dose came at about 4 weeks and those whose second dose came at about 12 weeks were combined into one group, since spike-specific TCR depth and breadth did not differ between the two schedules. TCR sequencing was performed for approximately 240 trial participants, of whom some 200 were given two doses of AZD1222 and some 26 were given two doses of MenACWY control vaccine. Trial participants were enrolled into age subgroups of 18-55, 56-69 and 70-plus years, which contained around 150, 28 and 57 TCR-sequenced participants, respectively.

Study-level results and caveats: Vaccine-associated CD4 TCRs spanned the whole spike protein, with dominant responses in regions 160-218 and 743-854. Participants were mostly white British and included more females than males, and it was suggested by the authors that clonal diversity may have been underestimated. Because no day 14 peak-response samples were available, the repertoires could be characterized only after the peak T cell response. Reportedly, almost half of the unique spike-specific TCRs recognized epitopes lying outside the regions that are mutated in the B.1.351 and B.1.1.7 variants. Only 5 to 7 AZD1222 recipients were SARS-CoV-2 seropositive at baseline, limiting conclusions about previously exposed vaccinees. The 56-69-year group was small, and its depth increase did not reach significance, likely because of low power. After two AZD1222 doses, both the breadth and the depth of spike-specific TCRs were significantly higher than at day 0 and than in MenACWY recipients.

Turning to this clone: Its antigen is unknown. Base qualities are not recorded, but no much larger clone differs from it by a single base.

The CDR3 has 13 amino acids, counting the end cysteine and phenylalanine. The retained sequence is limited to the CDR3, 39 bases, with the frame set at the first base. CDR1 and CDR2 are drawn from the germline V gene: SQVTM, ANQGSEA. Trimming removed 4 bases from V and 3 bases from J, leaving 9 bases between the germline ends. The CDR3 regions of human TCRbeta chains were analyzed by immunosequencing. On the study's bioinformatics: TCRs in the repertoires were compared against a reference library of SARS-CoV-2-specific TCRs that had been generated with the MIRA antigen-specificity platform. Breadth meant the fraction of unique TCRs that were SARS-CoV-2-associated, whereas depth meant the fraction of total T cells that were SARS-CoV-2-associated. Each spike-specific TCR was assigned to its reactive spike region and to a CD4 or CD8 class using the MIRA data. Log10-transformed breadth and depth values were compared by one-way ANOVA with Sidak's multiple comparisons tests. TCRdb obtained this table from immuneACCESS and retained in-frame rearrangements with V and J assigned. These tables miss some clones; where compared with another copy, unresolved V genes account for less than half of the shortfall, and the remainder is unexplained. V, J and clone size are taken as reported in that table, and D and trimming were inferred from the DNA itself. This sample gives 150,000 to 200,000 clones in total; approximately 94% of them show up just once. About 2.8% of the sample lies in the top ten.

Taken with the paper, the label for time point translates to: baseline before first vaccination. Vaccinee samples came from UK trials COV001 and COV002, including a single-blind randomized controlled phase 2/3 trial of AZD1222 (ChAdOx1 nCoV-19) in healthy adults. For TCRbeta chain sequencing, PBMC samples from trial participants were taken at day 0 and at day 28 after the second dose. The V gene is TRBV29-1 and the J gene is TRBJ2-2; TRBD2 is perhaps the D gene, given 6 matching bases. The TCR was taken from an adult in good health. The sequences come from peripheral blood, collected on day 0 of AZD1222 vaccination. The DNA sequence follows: TGCAGCGTTGGCTGGGGGGACACCGGGGAGCTGTTTTTT. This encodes CSVGWGDTGELFF.